The T cell receptor (beta chain) under discussion was sequenced for a study of T cells expressing NK-cell markers (dated by TCRdb to the early 2020s). In the study overall: In sorted CD3+CD56+NKG2C+, CD3+CD56+NKG2C- and CD3+CD56-NKG2C+ T-cell subsets from several donors, TCR beta-chain repertoires were profiled. Libraries were sequenced as 2 x 150 bp reads on Illumina HiSeq 2000/2500, MiSeq or NextSeq. All eight donors whose samples were sequenced were randomly selected healthy volunteers, three of them men and five women. Seven of the eight sequenced donors were HCMV-seropositive and one was HCMV-seronegative.

To determine HCMV serostatus, a commercial ELISA kit was used to detect HCMV-specific IgG in serum. Peripheral blood mononuclear cells were isolated from blood by Ficoll density gradient centrifugation. A remark on this clonotype: The target of this receptor is not known.

Study-wide findings and limitations: It remained unclear whether the expanded NKG2C-expressing T cell clones were specific for HCMV antigens. For 5 or 6 donors, the dominant CD3+CD56+NKG2C+ clonotypes were among the top 10 CD8+ clonotypes and accounted for 1.0-7.0% of CD8+ T cells. Those dominant clonotypes were again the most abundant among CD3+CD56-NKG2C+ cells in a handful of donors, at roughly 25-65%.

From a lookup of the germline V gene, CDR1 and CDR2 are MDHEN and SYDVKM. The CDR3 numbers 13 residues from cysteine through phenylalanine. A DNA sequence was not provided. TCRdb lists the instrument as Illumina HiSeq 2000. 5'RACE template switching, by which a universal primer site and unique molecular identifiers were added, was used to make TCR beta cDNA libraries. cDNA synthesis was primed from the TCR beta constant segment, followed by two successive PCR amplification steps. The authors' analysis ran thus. MIGEC handled demultiplexing of the reads and grouping by UMI, while MiTCR was used to assemble and quantify clonotypes. To exclude erroneous sequences, any TCR cDNA sequence not supported by at least two reads was discarded. Downstream repertoire analysis used the tcR package, and clonotypes were matched across fractions by CDR3 nucleotide sequence plus V segment. VDJmatch was used to annotate antigen specificity against VDJdb, with one amino acid substitution in CDR3 permitted. TCRdb reprocessed the reads and provides one entry for every CDR3 protein sequence; no DNA is given. Here the V and J calls rest on TCRdb's processing, not on the authors' analysis. The table for this sample lists 3,000 to 4,000 distinct CDR3 sequences. The ten largest make up 80% to 90% of the sample.

The sequence is built from TRBV28 and TRBJ2-7. The source material was blood T cells: a sorted CD56 or NKG2C T cell subset, CD4+ or CD8+ T cells, or bulk PBMC T cells (not recorded which). This TCR came from a man aged 18-70 years in good health. CDR3 sequence: CASSLLQGFEQYF.